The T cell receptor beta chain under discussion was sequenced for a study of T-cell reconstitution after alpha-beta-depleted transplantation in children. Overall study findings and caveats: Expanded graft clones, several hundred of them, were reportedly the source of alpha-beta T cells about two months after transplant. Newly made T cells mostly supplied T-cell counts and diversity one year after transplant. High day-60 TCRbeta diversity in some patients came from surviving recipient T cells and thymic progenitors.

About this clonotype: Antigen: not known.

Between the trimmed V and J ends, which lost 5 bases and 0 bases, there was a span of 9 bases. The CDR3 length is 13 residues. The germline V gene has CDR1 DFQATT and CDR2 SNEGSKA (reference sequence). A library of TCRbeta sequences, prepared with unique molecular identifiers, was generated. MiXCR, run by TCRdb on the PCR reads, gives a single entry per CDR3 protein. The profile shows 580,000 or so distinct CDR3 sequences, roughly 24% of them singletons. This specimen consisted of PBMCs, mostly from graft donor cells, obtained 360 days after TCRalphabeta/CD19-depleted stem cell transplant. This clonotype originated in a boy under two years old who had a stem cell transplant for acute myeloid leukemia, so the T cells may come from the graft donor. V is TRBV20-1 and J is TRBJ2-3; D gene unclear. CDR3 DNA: TGCAGTGCTGCACCATCTAGCACAGATACGCAGTATTTT. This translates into CSAAPSSTDTQYF.